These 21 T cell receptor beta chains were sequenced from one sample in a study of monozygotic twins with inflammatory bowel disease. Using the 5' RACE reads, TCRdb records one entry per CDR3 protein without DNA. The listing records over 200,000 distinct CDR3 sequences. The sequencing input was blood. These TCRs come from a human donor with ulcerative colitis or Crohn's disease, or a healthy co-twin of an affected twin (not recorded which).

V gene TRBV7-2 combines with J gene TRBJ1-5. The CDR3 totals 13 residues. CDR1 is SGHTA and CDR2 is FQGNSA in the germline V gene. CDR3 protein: CASSPNGDQPQHF.

CDR3 in amino acids: CASSQSDGSPYEQYF. The rearrangement uses TRBV4-1 and TRBJ2-7; TCRdb's D call of TRBD1 is untestable without DNA. The germline gives CDR1 MGHRA, CDR2 YSYEKL. The length of the CDR3 is 15 residues.

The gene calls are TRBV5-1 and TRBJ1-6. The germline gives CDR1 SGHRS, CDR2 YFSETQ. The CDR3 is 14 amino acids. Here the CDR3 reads CASSLDSWVSPLHF.

The CDR3 is CASSLRVDPRGNNEQFF. This chain connects TRBV5-5 to TRBJ2-1; absent DNA, TCRdb's TRBD1 call cannot be checked. CDR3 size: 17 residues. The germline gives CDR1 SGHKS, CDR2 YYEKEE (reference sequence). The whole variable domain, remainder taken from reference TRBV5-5 and TRBJ2-1, is DAGVTQSPTHLIKTRGQQVTLRCSPISGHKSVSWYQQVLGQGPQFIFQYYEKEERGRGNFPDRFSARQFPNYSSELNVNALLLGDSALYLCASSLRVDPRGNNEQFFGPGTRLTVL.

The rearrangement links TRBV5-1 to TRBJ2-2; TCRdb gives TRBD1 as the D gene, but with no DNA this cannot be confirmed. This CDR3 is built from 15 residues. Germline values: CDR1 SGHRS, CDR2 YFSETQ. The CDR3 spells CASSLGRKDTGELFF.

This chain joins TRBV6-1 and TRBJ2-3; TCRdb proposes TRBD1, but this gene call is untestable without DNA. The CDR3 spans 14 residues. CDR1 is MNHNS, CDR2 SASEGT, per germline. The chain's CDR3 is CASTEDRVSDTQYF.

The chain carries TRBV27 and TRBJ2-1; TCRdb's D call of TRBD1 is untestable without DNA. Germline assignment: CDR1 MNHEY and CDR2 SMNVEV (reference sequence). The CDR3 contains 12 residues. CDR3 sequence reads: CASSLKGNEQFF.

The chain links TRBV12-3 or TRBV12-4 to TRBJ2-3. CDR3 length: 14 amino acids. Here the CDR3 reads CASSSNPSTDTQYF.

CDR3 amino acids: CASSPSDRGSNQPQHF. This chain connects TRBV18 to TRBJ1-5; TCRdb lists TRBD1, though no DNA is available to test this call. This CDR3 is built from 16 residues. Germline loops: CDR1 KGHSH, CDR2 LQKENI.

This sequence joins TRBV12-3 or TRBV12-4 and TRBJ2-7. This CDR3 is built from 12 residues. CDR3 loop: CASSFGFYEQYF.

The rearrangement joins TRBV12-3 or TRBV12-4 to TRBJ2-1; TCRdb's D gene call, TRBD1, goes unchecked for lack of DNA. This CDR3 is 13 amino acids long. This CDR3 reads CASRRDTYNEQFF.

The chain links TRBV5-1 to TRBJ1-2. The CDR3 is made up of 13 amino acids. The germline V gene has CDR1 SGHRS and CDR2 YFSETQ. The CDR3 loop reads CASSLDGTYGYTF.

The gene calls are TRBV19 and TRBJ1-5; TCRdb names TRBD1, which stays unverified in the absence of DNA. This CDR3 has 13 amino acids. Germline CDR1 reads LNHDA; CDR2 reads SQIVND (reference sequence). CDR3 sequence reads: CASSQQRGQPQHF.

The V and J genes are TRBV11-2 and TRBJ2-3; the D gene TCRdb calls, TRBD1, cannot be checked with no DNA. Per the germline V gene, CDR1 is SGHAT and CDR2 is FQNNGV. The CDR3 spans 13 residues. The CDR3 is CASSIPAGTRQYF.

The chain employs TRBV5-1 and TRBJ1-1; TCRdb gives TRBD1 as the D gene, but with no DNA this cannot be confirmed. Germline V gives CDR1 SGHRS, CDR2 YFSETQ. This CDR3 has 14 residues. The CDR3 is CASSLAGGATEAFF.

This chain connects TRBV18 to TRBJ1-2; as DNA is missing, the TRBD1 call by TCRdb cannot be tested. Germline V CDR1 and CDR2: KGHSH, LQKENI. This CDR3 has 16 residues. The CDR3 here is CASSPLGTGSNYGYTF. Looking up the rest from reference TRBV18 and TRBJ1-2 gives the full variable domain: NAGVMQNPRHLVRRRGQEARLRCSPMKGHSHVYWYRQLPEEGLKFMVYLQKENIIDESGMPKERFSAEFPKEGPSILRIQQVVRGDSAAYFCASSPLGTGSNYGYTFGSGTRLTVV.

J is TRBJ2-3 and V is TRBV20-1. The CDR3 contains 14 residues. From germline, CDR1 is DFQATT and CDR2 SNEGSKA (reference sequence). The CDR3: CSAYLTSSTDTQYF.

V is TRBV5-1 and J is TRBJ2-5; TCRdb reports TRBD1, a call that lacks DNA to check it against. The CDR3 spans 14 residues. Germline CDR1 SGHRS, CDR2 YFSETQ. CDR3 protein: CASSSAPGEETQYF.

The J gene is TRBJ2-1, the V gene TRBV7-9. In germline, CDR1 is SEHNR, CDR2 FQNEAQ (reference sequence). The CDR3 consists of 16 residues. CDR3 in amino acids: CASSPPQGGSYNEQFF.

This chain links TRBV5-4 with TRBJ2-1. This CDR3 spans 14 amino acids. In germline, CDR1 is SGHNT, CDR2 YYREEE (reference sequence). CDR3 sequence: CASSLSGSYNEQFF.

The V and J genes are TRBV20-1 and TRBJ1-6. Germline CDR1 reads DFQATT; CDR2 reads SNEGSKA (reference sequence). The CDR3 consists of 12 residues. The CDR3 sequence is CSARDVAGSIHF.